The 21 T cell receptor beta chains reported below all come from one sample, sequenced in a study of neurological immune-mediated disorders. TCRdb processed the 5' RACE reads anew with MiXCR; each CDR3 protein has one entry. The sample includes under 40,000 distinct CDR3 sequences, about 3.2% of them seen just once. Specified time point: longitudinal time-point 1 (baseline). Sequenced input: PBMCs. The receptor source for this set is a woman aged 60-75 years with multiple sclerosis.

At least ten counts were recorded for this clonotype. The genes are TRBV5-1 and TRBJ1-2; D unclear. The CDR3 runs to 13 residues. Looked up from germline, CDR1 is SGHRS and CDR2 is YFSETQ. The V and J ends lost 0 bases and 5 bases respectively, with 8 bases between them. The CDR3 sequence is CASSLELTYGYTF. DNA of the CDR3: TGCGCCAGCAGCTTGGAGCTGACGTATGGCTACACCTTC.

This clonotype was observed at least ten times. This chain joins TRBV3-1 and TRBJ2-5; perhaps TRBD2 as D (6 bases). The V gene's germline CDR1 is LGHDT and CDR2 YNNKEL (reference sequence). This CDR3 spans 13 amino acids. Trimming took off 3 bases at V and 5 bases at J, with 10 bases between the two ends. CDR3 DNA: TGTGCCAGCAGCCAGACTGCGGGGGAGACCCAGTACTTC. Translation gives CASSQTAGETQYF.

This chain links TRBV20-1 with TRBJ2-7, with 11 bases that match TRBD1. The CDR3 totals 14 residues. V gave up 3 bases and J gave up 7 bases; unmatched junction bases: 8. The germline V gene has CDR1 DFQATT and CDR2 SNEGSKA (reference sequence). Here the CDR3 DNA reads TGCAGTGCTAGCGGGGGGACAGGGGGTGGGGAGCAGTACTTC. Translation gives CSASGGTGGGEQYF.

This clonotype was detected many times. The J gene is TRBJ1-2, the V gene TRBV7-9; maybe TRBD1 (5 bases). The V gene lost 5 bases and the J gene lost 6 bases, with 10 bases spanning the gap. This CDR3 comprises 12 residues. Germline CDR1 is SEHNR and CDR2 is FQNEAQ (reference sequence). DNA of the CDR3: TGTGCCAGCAGCCCGACGGGGGATGGCTACACCTTC. It yields the protein CASSPTGDGYTF.

For this clonotype: This may be a read error, as it is one base from a much larger clone. This chain joins TRBV3-1 and TRBJ2-7, with D hard to call. The CDR3 loop spans 14 amino acids. Germline loops: CDR1 LGHDT, CDR2 YNNKEL (reference sequence). CDR3 DNA: TGTGTCAGCAGCCAAGATGGCATCATATCCGAGCAGTACTTC. Amino acid sequence: CVSSQDGIISEQYF.

This clonotype has at least ten counts. V is TRBV12-3 or TRBV12-4 and J is TRBJ2-3; D is perhaps TRBD2 (6 bases). The CDR3 spans 12 residues. Trimming cost V 11 bases and J 0 bases, with 9 bases left between them. CDR3 nucleotides: TGTGCCGGGGGGACTAGCACAGATACGCAGTATTTT. Protein: CAGGTSTDTQYF.

This clonotype was counted ten times or more. The chain has TRBV20-1 and TRBJ2-3; tentatively, D is TRBD2 (6 bases). The CDR3 spans 13 residues. CDR1 and CDR2 from the germline V gene are DFQATT and SNEGSKA (reference sequence). The V end was cut by 5 bases, the J end by 6 bases, with 15 bases between. CDR3 nucleotide sequence: TGCAGTGCTGCGCCGGGACTCTGGGATACGCAGTATTTT. It yields the protein CSAAPGLWDTQYF.

This clonotype has a count of ten or more. The chain carries TRBV5-1 and TRBJ2-7; 10 nucleotides match TRBD1. The V gene end was trimmed by 2 bases and the J gene end by 2 bases; junction bases not matched to a gene: 4. The germline V gene has CDR1 SGHRS and CDR2 YFSETQ. The CDR3 consists of 15 residues. The CDR3 spells CASSLQGTGAYEQYF. The DNA for the CDR3 is TGCGCCAGCAGCTTACAAGGGACAGGGGCCTACGAGCAGTACTTC. Full variable domain (outside the CDR3, taken from reference TRBV5-1 and TRBJ2-7): KAGVTQTPRYLIKTRGQQVTLSCSPISGHRSVSWYQQTPGQGLQFLFEYFSETQRNKGNFPGRFSGRQFSNSRSEMNVSTLELGDSALYLCASSLQGTGAYEQYFGPGTRLTVT.

This clonotype was seen many times. CDR3 in DNA: TGTGCCAGCAGAACGGACAGCCCGATCACAGATACGCAGTATTTT. It yields the protein CASRTDSPITDTQYF. The J gene is TRBJ2-3, the V gene TRBV5-8; possibly TRBD1 for D (6 bases). Germline V gene lookup returns CDR1 SGHTS and CDR2 YDEGEE. The germline V and J ends were trimmed by 5 bases and 2 bases, with 15 bases remaining between them. CDR3 size: 15 residues. The full variable domain, with the rest looked up from reference TRBV5-8 and TRBJ2-3, is EAGVTQSPTHLIKTRGQQATLRCSPISGHTSVYWYQQALGLGLQFLLWYDEGEERNRGNFPPRFSGRQFPNYSSELNVNALELEDSALYLCASRTDSPITDTQYFGPGTRLTVL.

This clonotype was recorded at least ten times. The V call is TRBV20-1, the J call TRBJ1-1; 9 bases are a match to TRBD1. The V gene's germline CDR1 is DFQATT and CDR2 SNEGSKA (reference sequence). Trimming at V came to 5 bases and at J to 1 base, leaving 5 bases not matched to a gene. The CDR3 is made up of 14 amino acids. CDR3 nucleotide sequence: TGCAGTGCTCCCCAGACAGGGGGGAACACTGAAGCTTTCTTT. Residues: CSAPQTGGNTEAFF.

This clonotype was detected ten times or more. The rearrangement uses TRBV20-1 and TRBJ2-5; 12 bases map to TRBD2. The junction had 7 bases not matched to a gene; V was cut back by 6 bases and J by 2 bases. The germline V gene encodes CDR1 DFQATT and CDR2 SNEGSKA (reference sequence). The CDR3 length is 15 residues. This CDR3 is CSATLLAGGQETQYF. DNA of the CDR3: TGCAGTGCAACCCTACTAGCGGGGGGACAAGAGACCCAGTACTTC.

This clonotype was counted ten times or more. The CDR3 nucleotides read TGTGCCAGCAGCTTGGTGGGCAGGGGGAGCACAGATACGCAGTATTTT. Translating it yields CASSLVGRGSTDTQYF. This chain connects TRBV5-6 to TRBJ2-3, with TRBD1 matching over 7 bases. Trimming removed 0 bases from V and 0 bases from J; junction bases left unmatched: 4. CDR3 size: 16 residues. CDR1 SGHDT and CDR2 YYEEEE come from the germline V gene.

This clonotype was observed at least ten times. The CDR3 region has the DNA TGTGCCAGCTCTGGGACAGGGGATTTTAGGGCTTTCTTT. As protein: CASSGTGDFRAFF. The chain is built from TRBV18 and TRBJ1-1, with 10 bases fitting TRBD1. The CDR3 extends over 13 amino acids. The germline CDR1 and CDR2 sequences are KGHSH and LQKENI. V gave up 6 bases and J gave up 11 bases; unmatched junction bases: 9. The complete variable domain, with remaining parts taken from reference TRBV18 and TRBJ1-1, reads NAGVMQNPRHLVRRRGQEARLRCSPMKGHSHVYWYRQLPEEGLKFMVYLQKENIIDESGMPKERFSAEFPKEGPSILRIQQVVRGDSAAYFCASSGTGDFRAFFGQGTRLTVV.

This clonotype was observed a few times. The chain has TRBV7-9 and TRBJ2-6, with a weak D call TRBD1 (5 bases). In germline, CDR1 is SEHNR, CDR2 FQNEAQ (reference sequence). The V and J ends lost 1 base and 12 bases respectively, with 7 bases between them. This CDR3 has 12 residues. The CDR3: CASSLDRIVLTF. CDR3 DNA sequence: TGTGCCAGCAGCTTAGACAGGATCGTCCTGACTTTC. The full variable domain, rest sourced from reference TRBV7-9 and TRBJ2-6, is DTGVSQNPRHKITKRGQNVTFRCDPISEHNRLYWYRQTLGQGPEFLTYFQNEAQLEKSRLLSDRFSAERPKGSFSTLEIQRTEQGDSAMYLCASSLDRIVLTFGAGSRLTVL.

This clonotype was detected ten times or more. This chain joins TRBV3-1 and TRBJ2-3; 9 bases align to TRBD2. The CDR3 has 16 residues. Germline CDR1 reads LGHDT; CDR2 reads YNNKEL (reference sequence). The V gene end was trimmed by 4 bases and the J gene end by 6 bases; junction bases not matched to a gene: 11. In DNA, the CDR3 is TGTGCCAGCAGCCGGTTAGCGGGGGAGATTACGGATACGCAGTATTTT. Residues: CASSRLAGEITDTQYF.

This clonotype occurred a few times. The chain employs TRBV7-6 and TRBJ2-5; D remains unclear. The CDR3 contains 13 residues. Trimming stripped 5 bases from V and 0 bases from J, with 7 bases between. Germline CDR1 is SGHVS and CDR2 is FNYEAQ. The CDR3 loop reads CASSAKYQETQYF. The CDR3 nucleotides read TGTGCCAGCAGCGCTAAGTACCAAGAGACCCAGTACTTC.

This clonotype is medium-sized (0.01 to 0.1%). The chain recombines TRBV29-1 with TRBJ1-2; 7 nucleotides line up with TRBD1. CDR1 is SQVTM and CDR2 is ANQGSEA in the germline V gene. Losses at the gene ends were 4 bases for V and 2 bases for J; bases not matched to a gene: 4. This CDR3 spans 13 amino acids. CDR3 DNA sequence: TGCAGCGTTGGTCAGGGGGGAAACTATGGCTACACCTTC. The encoded protein is CSVGQGGNYGYTF.

This clonotype was seen repeatedly, ten times or more. The chain employs TRBV3-1 and TRBJ2-1; 9 nucleotides align to TRBD1. Germline CDR1 and CDR2: LGHDT and YNNKEL (reference sequence). This CDR3 region has 15 residues. The ends lost 4 bases at V and 9 bases at J; junction bases unmatched: 10. CDR3 bases: TGTGCCAGCAGCCGGGGGACAGGGAAAAGGGTTGAGCAGTTCTTC. It codes for CASSRGTGKRVEQFF.

This clonotype was counted ten times or more. The V gene is TRBV20-1, the J gene TRBJ2-5; D remains ambiguous. The V gene's germline CDR1 is DFQATT and CDR2 SNEGSKA (reference sequence). CDR3 length: 10 residues. V lost 6 bases, J lost 5 bases, and 7 bases lay in between. CDR3 nucleotide sequence: TGCAGTGCAGCGTACGAGACCCAGTACTTC. This sequence encodes CSAAYETQYF.

The sample holds a few counts of this clonotype. The CDR3 is CASTDSYNEQFF. The CDR3 nucleotides read TGTGCCAGCACCGACAGTTACAATGAGCAGTTCTTC. V gene TRBV6-4 combines with J gene TRBJ2-1; perhaps TRBD1 as D (5 bases). This CDR3 comprises 12 residues. Trimming cost V 7 bases and J 4 bases, with 8 bases left between them. Per the germline V gene, CDR1 is MRHNA and CDR2 is SNTAGT.

This clonotype was detected many times. The rearrangement joins TRBV6-5 to TRBJ1-3, with 7 bases matching TRBD1. CDR1 is MNHEY, CDR2 SVGAGI, per germline. The CDR3 runs to 15 residues. V lost 4 bases and J lost 4; bases outside the gene matches: 7. CDR3 protein: CASSFEGAAGNTIYF. As DNA, the CDR3 is TGTGCCAGCAGTTTTGAGGGGGCAGCAGGAAACACCATATATTTT.